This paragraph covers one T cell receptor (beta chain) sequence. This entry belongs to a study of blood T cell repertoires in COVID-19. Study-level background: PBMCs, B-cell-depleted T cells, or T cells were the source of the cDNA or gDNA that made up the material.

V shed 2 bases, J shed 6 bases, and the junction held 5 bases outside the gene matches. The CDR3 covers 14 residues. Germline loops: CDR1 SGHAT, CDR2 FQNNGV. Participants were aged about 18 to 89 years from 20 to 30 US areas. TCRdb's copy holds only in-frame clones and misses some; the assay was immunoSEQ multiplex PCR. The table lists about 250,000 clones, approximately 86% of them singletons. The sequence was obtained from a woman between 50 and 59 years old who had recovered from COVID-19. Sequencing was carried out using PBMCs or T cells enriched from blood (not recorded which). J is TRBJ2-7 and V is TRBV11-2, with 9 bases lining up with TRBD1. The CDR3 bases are TGTGCCAGCAGCTTACCGGGACAGGGTGCCGAGCAGTACTTC. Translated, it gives CASSLPGQGAEQYF. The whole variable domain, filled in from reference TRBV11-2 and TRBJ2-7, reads EAGVAQSPRYKIIEKRQSVAFWCNPISGHATLYWYQQILGQGPKLLIQFQNNGVVDDSQLPKDRFSAERLKGVDSTLKIQPAKLEDSAVYLCASSLPGQGAEQYFGPGTRLTVT.